The present T cell receptor (beta chain) was sequenced within a study of blood T cells in healthy people across ages. Per-sample yields of isolated PBMCs were at least 6.5 million. This clonotype has just a few counts. As yet, its antigen is unknown. The authors ran a second PCR of about 6 to 11 cycles using a sample-barcoded 5' primer and a J-beta primer mix. TCRdb used MiXCR to reprocess the 5' RACE reads, holding one entry per CDR3 protein. The repertoire holds approximately 1,100,000 distinct CDR3 sequences, with 40% to 50% as singletons. Study-level results: With age, beta diversity per million T cells declined roughly linearly, significantly by 40.

CDR1 and CDR2 from the germline V gene are LNHNV and YYDKDF (reference sequence). V lost 0 bases, J lost 3 bases, and 6 bases lay in between. The CDR3 is 14 amino acids. The chain has TRBV15 and TRBJ1-5, with D unresolved. This sequence was found in a woman in her sixties in good health. Sequencing used blood. CDR3 protein: CATSRDGDNQPQHF. DNA for the CDR3: TGTGCCACCAGCAGAGATGGAGACAATCAGCCCCAGCATTTT.